Given below is one T cell receptor (beta chain) in context. The antigen it binds to is not known. Base qualities are not at hand, and no much larger clone is one base apart. This sample is part of a study of T cell changes during pregnancy in multiple sclerosis (dated by TCRdb to the late 2010s). Broadly, across the study: The study looked at changes in the T cell repertoire across pregnancy in women with multiple sclerosis.

Inclusive of the bounding cysteine and phenylalanine, the CDR3 is 13 residues long. Just the 39-base CDR3 DNA is kept, in frame starting at base 1. CDR1 and CDR2 were assigned from the germline V gene as SGHRS and YFSETQ. V was cut back by 7 bases and J by 1 base, leaving a gap of 11 bases between them. The receptor library was made with the immunoSEQ multiplex PCR assay. What TCRdb holds here is the immuneACCESS table cut down to in-frame rearrangements. Part of the clones is not present; checked against another copy, under half of the missing clones reflect an unresolved V gene, and the others are unexplained. The sample has fewer than 30,000 clones on record, approximately 90% of them singletons. The top ten clones comprise around 0.67% of the sample.

Sequences were derived from CD4+ T cells from peripheral blood mononuclear cells, sampled in the first trimester of pregnancy. The sequence was obtained from a female donor with multiple sclerosis, enrolled in a pregnancy study. The chain links TRBV5-1 with TRBJ2-5; TRBD2 might be the D gene, on 6 matching bases. CDR3 region: CASWGDSQETQYF. At the DNA level, the sequence is TGCGCCAGCTGGGGGGATAGCCAAGAGACCCAGTACTTC.